This T cell receptor beta chain is drawn from a study of vaccination and CD4 T cells after COVID-19. V lost 5 bases to trimming and J lost 1 base, with 21 bases between them. The CDR3 has 18 residues. Germline CDR1 SGHVS, CDR2 FNYEAQ. With respect to this clonotype: The antigen remains unidentified.

The Oncomine TCR Beta short-read assay was applied to DNA of cultured CD4+ T cells. Each CDR3 protein gets one entry after TCRdb re-called the PCR reads with MiXCR. This repertoire shows over 15,000 distinct CDR3 sequences, approximately 58% found once; its top ten account for 30% to 35%. Stated treatment: approximately 11-day PBMC culture with coronavirus spike peptide pools or control peptides (ViraFEST assay). V gene TRBV7-6 combines with J gene TRBJ1-5; D is perhaps TRBD1 (6 bases). The receptor was isolated from a human donor with COVID-19. The source was cultured CD4+ T cells from blood, collected after SARS-CoV-2 vaccination. The chain's CDR3 is CASSPLGAWGASNQPQHF. The CDR3 nucleotides read TGTGCCAGCAGCCCCCTAGGTGCGTGGGGGGCCAGCAATCAGCCCCAGCATTTT.